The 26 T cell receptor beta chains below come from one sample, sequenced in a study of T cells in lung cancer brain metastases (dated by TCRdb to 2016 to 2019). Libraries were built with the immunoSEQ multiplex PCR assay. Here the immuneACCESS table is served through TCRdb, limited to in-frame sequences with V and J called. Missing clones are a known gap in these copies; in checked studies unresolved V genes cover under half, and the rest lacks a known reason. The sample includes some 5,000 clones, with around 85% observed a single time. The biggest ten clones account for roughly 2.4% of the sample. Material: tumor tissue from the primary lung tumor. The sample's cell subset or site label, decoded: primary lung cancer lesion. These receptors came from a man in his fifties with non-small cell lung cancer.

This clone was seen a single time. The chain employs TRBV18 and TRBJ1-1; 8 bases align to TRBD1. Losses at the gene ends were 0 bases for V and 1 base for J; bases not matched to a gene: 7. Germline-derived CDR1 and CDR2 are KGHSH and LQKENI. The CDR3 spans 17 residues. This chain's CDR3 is CASSPPGQAPGNTEAFF. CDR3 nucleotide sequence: TGTGCCAGCTCACCACCGGGACAGGCCCCGGGGAACACTGAAGCTTTCTTT.

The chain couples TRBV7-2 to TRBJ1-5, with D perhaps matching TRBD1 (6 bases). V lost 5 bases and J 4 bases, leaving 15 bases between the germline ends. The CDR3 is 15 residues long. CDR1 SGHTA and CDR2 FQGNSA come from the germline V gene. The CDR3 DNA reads TGTGCCAGCAGCACGGTGGGGACAAGTAATCAGCCCCAGCATTTT. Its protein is CASSTVGTSNQPQHF.

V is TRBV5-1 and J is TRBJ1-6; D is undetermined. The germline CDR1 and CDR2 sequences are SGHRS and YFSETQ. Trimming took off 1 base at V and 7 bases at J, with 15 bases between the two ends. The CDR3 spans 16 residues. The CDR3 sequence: CASSLMAGHGNSPLHF. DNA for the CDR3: TGCGCCAGCAGCTTGATGGCAGGCCATGGCAATTCACCCCTCCACTTT.

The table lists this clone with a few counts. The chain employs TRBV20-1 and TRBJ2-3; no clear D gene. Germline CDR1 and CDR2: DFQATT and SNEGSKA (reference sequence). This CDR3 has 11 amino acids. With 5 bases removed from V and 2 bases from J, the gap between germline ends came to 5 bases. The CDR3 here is CSAAVTDTQYF. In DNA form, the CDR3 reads TGCAGTGCTGCCGTCACAGATACGCAGTATTTT.

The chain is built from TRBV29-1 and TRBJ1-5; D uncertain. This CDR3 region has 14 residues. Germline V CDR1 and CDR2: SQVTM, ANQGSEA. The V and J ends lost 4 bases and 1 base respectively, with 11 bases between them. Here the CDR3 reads CSVGLGSSNQPQHF. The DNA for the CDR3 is TGCAGCGTTGGTTTGGGTTCGAGCAATCAGCCCCAGCATTTT.

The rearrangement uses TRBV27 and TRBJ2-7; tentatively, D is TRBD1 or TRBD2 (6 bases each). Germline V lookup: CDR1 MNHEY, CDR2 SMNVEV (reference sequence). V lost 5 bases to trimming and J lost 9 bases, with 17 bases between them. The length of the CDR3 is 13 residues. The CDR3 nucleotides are TGTGCCAGCAGTCCCCGCACGGGGGCTGGGCAGTACTTC. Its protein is CASSPRTGAGQYF.

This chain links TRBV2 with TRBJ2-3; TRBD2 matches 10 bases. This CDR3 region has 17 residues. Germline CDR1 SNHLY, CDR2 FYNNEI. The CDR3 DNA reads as TGTGCTCATTTGCCGGGCTCTAGCGGGGGTTTCACAGATACGCAGTATTTT. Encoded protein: CAHLPGSSGGFTDTQYF.

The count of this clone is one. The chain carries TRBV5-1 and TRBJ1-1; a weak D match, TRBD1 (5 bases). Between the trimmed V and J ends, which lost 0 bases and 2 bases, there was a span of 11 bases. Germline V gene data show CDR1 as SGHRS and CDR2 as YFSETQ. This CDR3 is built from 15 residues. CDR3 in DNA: TGCGCCAGCAGCTTGGCTGGGACGCTTAACACTGAAGCTTTCTTT. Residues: CASSLAGTLNTEAFF.

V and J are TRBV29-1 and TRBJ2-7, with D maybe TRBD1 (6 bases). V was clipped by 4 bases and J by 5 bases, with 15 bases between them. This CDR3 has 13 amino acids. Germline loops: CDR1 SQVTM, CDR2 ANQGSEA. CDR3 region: CSVGRQGKNEQYF. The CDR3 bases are TGCAGCGTTGGTAGGCAGGGGAAGAACGAGCAGTACTTC.

In DNA form, the CDR3 reads TGTGCCAGCAGCTTAATGGGGGCCACTGAAGCTTTCTTT. Translated: CASSLMGATEAFF. The chain employs TRBV11-2 and TRBJ1-1; possible D gene TRBD1, 6 bases. V was shortened by 2 bases and J by 4 bases, with 8 bases between the two germline ends. The CDR3 totals 13 residues. Germline CDR1 reads SGHAT; CDR2 reads FQNNGV.

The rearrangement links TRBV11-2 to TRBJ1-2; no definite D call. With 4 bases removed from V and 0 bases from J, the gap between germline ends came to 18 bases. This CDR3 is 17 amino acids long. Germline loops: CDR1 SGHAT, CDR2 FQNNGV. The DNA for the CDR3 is TGTGCCAGCAGCTCCGACTCCCCCAAGCGGGCTAACTATGGCTACACCTTC. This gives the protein CASSSDSPKRANYGYTF. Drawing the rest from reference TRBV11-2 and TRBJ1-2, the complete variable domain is EAGVAQSPRYKIIEKRQSVAFWCNPISGHATLYWYQQILGQGPKLLIQFQNNGVVDDSQLPKDRFSAERLKGVDSTLKIQPAKLEDSAVYLCASSSDSPKRANYGYTFGSGTRLTVV.

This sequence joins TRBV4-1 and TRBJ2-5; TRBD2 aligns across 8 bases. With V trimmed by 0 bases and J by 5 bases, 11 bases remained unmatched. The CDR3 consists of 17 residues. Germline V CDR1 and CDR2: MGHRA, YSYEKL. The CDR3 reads CASSQDVAGGAVETQYF. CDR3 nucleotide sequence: TGCGCCAGCAGCCAAGATGTGGCCGGGGGGGCCGTTGAGACCCAGTACTTC.

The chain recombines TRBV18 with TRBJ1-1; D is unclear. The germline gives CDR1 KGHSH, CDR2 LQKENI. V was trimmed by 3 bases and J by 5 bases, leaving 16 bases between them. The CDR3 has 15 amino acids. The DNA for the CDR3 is TGTGCCAGCTCACCCCGGAGGTGGGGAGAAACTGAAGCTTTCTTT. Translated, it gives CASSPRRWGETEAFF.

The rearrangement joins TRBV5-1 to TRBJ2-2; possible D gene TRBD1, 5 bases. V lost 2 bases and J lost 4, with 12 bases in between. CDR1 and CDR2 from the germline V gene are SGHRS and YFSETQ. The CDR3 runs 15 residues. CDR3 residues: CASSFGVGRTGELFF. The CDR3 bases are TGCGCCAGCAGCTTCGGCGTGGGGCGCACCGGGGAGCTGTTTTTT.

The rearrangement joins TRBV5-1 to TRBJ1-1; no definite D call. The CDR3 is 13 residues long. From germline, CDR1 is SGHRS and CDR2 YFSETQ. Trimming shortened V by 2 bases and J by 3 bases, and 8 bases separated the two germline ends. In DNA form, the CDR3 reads TGCGCCAGCAGCTTCGGGCAAGACACTGAAGCTTTCTTT. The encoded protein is CASSFGQDTEAFF.

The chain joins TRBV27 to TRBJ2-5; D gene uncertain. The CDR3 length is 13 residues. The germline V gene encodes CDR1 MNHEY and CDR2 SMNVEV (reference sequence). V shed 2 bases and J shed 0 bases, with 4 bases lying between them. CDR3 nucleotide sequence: TGTGCCAGCAGTTTACCAAACCAAGAGACCCAGTACTTC. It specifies CASSLPNQETQYF.

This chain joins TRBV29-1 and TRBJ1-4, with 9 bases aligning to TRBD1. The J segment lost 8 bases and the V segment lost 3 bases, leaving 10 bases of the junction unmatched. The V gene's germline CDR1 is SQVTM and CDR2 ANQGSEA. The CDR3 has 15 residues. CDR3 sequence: CSVDAGTGRREKLFF. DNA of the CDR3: TGCAGCGTTGATGCCGGGACAGGGCGGAGGGAAAAACTGTTTTTT.

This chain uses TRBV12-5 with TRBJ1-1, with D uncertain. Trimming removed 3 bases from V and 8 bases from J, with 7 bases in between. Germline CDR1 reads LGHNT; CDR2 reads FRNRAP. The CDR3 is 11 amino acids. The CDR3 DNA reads TGTGCTAGTGGTTTAGGAACAGAAGCTTTCTTT. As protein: CASGLGTEAFF.

The CDR3 DNA is TGTGCCAGCTCACCAAAAGCAAGCGGGCGGAATGAGCAGTTCTTC. The encoded protein is CASSPKASGRNEQFF. The gene calls are TRBV18 and TRBJ2-1; D may be TRBD2 (6 bases). The germline V and J ends were trimmed by 2 bases and 7 bases, with 15 bases remaining between them. Per the germline V gene, CDR1 is KGHSH and CDR2 is LQKENI. CDR3 length: 15 residues.

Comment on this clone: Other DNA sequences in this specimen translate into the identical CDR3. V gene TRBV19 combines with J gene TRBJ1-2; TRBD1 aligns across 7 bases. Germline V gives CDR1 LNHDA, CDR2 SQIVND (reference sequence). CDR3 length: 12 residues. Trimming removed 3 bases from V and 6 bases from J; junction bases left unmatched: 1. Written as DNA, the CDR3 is TGTGCCAGTAGTATCGACAGGGATGGCTACACCTTC. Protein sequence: CASSIDRDGYTF.

In nucleotides, the CDR3 is TGTGCCAGTAGTAGGGGACAGGGCTATGAGCAGTTCTTC. Residues: CASSRGQGYEQFF. J is TRBJ2-1 and V is TRBV19, with 9 positions matching TRBD1. The CDR3 loop spans 13 amino acids. Germline CDR1 reads LNHDA; CDR2 reads SQIVND (reference sequence). After removal of 4 bases from V and 8 bases from J, the junction contained 3 bases not matched to a gene.

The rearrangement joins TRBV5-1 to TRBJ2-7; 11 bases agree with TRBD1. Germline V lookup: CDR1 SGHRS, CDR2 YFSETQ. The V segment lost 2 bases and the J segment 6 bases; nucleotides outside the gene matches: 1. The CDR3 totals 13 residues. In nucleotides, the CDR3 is TGCGCCAGCAGCTTTGGGACAGGGGGCGAGCAGTACTTC. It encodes CASSFGTGGEQYF.

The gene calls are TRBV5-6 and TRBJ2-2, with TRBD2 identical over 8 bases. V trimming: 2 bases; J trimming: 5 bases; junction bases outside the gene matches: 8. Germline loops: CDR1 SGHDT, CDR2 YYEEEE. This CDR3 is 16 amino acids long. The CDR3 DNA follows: TGTGCCAGCAGCTTTCGCGGGGGGCGACGGACCGGGGAGCTGTTTTTT. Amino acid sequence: CASSFRGGRRTGELFF.

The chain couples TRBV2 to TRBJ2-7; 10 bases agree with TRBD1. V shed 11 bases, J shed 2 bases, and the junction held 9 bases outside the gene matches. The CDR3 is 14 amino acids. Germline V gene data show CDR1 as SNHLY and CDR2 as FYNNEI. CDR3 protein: CADKGDRGPYEQYF. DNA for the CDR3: TGTGCCGACAAAGGGGACAGGGGTCCCTACGAGCAGTACTTC. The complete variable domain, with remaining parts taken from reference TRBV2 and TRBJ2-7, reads EPEVTQTPSHQVTQMGQEVILRCVPISNHLYFYWYRQILGQKVEFLVSFYNNEISEKSEIFDDQFSVERPDGSNFTLKIRSTKLEDSAMYFCADKGDRGPYEQYFGPGTRLTVT.

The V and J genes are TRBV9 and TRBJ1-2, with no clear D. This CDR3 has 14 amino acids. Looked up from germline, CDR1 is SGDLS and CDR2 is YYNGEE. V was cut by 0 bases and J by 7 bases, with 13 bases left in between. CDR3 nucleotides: TGTGCCAGCAGCGTAGGAAGTAATGGCTTTGGCTACACCTTC. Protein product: CASSVGSNGFGYTF.

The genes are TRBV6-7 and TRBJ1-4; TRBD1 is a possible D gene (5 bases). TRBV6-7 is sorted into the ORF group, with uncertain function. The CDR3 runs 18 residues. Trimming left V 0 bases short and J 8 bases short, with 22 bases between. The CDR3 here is CASSYSTTWGGVVEKLFF. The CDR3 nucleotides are TGTGCCAGCAGTTACTCGACTACGTGGGGGGGGGTTGTCGAAAAACTGTTTTTT.